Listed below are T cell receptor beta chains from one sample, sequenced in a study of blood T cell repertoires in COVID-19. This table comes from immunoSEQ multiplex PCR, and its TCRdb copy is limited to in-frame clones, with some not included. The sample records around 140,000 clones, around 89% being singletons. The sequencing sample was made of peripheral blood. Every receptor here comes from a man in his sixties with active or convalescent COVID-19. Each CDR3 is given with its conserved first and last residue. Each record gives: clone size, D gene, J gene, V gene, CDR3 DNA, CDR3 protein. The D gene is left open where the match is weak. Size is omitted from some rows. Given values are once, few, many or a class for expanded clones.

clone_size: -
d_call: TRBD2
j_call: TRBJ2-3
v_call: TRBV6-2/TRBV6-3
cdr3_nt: TGTGCCAGCAGTTACGGGACACTAGCGGGGTTCACAGATACGCAGTATTTT
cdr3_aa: CASSYGTLAGFTDTQYF

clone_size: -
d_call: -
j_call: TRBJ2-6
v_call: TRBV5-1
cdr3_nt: TGCGCCAGCAGCTTGGGACTGCTATCTGGGGCCAACGTCCTGACTTTC
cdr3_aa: CASSLGLLSGANVLTF

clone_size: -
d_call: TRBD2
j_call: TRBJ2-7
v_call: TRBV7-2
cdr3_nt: TGTGCCAGCAGCTCCGCTAGCGGGGTCTACGAGCAGTACTTC
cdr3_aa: CASSSASGVYEQYF

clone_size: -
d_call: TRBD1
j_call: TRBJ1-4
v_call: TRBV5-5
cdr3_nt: TGTGCCAGCAGCTCCGGGACAGGGGGTGAAAAACTGTTTTTT
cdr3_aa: CASSSGTGGEKLFF

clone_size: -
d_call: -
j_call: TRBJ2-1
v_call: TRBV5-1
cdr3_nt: TGCGCCAGCAGCTTCGGCGGTGGCTCCTACAATGAGCAGTTCTTC
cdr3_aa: CASSFGGGSYNEQFF

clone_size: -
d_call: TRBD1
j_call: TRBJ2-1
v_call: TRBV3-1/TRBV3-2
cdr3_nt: TGTGCCAGCAGCCCCCGGGACAGGTCCTACAATGAGCAGTTCTTC
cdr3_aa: CASSPRDRSYNEQFF

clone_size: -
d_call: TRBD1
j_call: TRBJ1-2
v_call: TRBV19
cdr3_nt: TGTGCCAGTAGTCAGGGGGCGCGGGGCTACACCTTC
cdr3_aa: CASSQGARGYTF

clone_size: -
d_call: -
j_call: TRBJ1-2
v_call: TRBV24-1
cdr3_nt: TGTGCCACCAGTGGGGGCCTTGGAGGGGAGTACTATGGCTACACCTTC
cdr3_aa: CATSGGLGGEYYGYTF

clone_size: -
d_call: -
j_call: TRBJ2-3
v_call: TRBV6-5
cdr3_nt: TGTGCCAGCAGGGTAGATGGCACAGATACGCAGTATTTT
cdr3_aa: CASRVDGTDTQYF

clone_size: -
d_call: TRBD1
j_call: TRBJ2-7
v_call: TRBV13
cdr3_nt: TGTGCCAGCAGCTTAGACAGGGGCGAGCAGTACTTC
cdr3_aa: CASSLDRGEQYF

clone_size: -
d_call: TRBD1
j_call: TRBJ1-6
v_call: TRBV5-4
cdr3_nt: TGTGCCAGCAGCTTGGGGGGACAGGGGTACAATTCACCCCTCCACTTT
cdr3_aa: CASSLGGQGYNSPLHF

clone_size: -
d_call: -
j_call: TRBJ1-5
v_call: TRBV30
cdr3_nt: TGTGCCTGGAGTGTAGGGGGCAATCAGCCCCAGCATTTT
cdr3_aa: CAWSVGGNQPQHF

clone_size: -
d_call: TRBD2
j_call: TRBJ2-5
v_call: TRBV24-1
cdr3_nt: TGTGCCACCAGTGATGAAGGACTAGCCCTTACCCAGTACTTC
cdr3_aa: CATSDEGLALTQYF

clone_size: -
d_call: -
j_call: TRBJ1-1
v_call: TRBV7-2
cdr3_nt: TGTGCCAGCAGCGGTCAACAGGGTTTAGACACTGAAGCTTTCTTT
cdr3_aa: CASSGQQGLDTEAFF

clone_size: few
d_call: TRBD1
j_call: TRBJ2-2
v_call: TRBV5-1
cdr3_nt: TGCGCCAGCAGCCCCACAGGGGCGAGTAACACCGGGGAGCTGTTTTTT
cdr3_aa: CASSPTGASNTGELFF

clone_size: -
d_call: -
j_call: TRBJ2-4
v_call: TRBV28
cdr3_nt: TGTGCCAGCAGTTATCAGGGGAACATTCAGTACTTC
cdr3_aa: CASSYQGNIQYF

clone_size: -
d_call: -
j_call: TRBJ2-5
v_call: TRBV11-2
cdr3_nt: TGTGCCAGCCTGCGGGACTCCGGGGAGACCCAGTACTTC
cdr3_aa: CASLRDSGETQYF

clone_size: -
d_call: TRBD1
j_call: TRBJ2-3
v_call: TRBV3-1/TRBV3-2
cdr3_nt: TGTGCCAGCAGCCAAGATGGGACAGCTGCCACAGATACGCAGTATTTT
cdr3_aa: CASSQDGTAATDTQYF

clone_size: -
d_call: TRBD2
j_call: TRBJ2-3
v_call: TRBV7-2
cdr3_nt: TGTGCCAGCAGCGTATCTAGCGGCTGGGGCGCAGATACGCAGTATTTT
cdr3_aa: CASSVSSGWGADTQYF

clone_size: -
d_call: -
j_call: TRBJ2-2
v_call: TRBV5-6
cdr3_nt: TGTGCCAGCAGTTTGGGGCTCAGCACCGGGGAGCTGTTTTTT
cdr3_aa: CASSLGLSTGELFF

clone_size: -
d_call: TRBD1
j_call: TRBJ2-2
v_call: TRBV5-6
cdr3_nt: TGTGCCAGCAGCATCGGACAGGGTGACACCGGGGAGCTGTTTTTT
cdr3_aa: CASSIGQGDTGELFF

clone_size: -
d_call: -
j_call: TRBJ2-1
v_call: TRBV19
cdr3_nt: TGTGCCAGTAGTTCTCGGGTCCATGAGCAGTTCTTC
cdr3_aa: CASSSRVHEQFF

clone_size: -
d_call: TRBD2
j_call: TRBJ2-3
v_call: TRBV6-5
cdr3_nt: TGTGCCAGCGGGACTAGCGGCAGCACAGATACGCAGTATTTT
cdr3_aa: CASGTSGSTDTQYF

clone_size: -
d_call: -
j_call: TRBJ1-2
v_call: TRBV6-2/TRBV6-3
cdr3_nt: TGTGCCAGCAGCCTCCTCTATGGCTACACCTTC
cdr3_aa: CASSLLYGYTF

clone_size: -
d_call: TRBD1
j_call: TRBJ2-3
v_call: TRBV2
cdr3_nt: TGTGCCAGCAGCCAGGGGGCCGGGGCAGATACGCAGTATTTT
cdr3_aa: CASSQGAGADTQYF

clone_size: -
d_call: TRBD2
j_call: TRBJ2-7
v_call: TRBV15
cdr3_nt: TGTGCCACCAGCAGAGATCTACGGGGGGCCTACGAGCAGTACTTC
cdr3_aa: CATSRDLRGAYEQYF

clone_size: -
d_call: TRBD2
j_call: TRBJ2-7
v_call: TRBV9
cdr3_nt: TGTGCCAGCAGCATCCCTAGCGGGGATTCCTACGAGCAGTACTTC
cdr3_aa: CASSIPSGDSYEQYF

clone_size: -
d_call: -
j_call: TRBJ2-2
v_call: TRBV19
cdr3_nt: TGTGCCAGTAGCCTGGGACTGAACACCGGGGAGCTGTTTTTT
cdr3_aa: CASSLGLNTGELFF

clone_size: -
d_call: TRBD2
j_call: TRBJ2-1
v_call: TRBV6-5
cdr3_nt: TGTGCCAGCAGTTTAATAGCGGGAGGGCCCTACAATGAGCAGTTCTTC
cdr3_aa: CASSLIAGGPYNEQFF

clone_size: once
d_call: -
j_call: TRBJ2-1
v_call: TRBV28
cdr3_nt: TGTGCCAGCAGCTCGCGGGATTACAGTCCCTACAATGAGCAGTTCTTC
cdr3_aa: CASSSRDYSPYNEQFF

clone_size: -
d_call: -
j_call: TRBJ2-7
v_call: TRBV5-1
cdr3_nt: TGCGCCAGCAGTCGGACCCCACCAGGGAATCTTCTATCCTACGAGCAGTACTTC
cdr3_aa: CASSRTPPGNLLSYEQYF

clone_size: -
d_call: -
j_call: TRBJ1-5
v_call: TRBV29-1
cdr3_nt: TGCAGCGTTCGAATGGGAGGGGTGCAGCCCCAGCATTTT
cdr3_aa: CSVRMGGVQPQHF

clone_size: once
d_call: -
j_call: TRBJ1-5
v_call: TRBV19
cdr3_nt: TGTGCCAGTAGTGCAGGGTTAGGTCAGCCCCAGCATTTT
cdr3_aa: CASSAGLGQPQHF

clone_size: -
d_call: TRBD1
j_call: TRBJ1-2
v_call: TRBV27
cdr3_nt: TGTGCCAGCAGGACAGGGCTTCTTGGCTACACCTTC
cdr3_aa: CASRTGLLGYTF

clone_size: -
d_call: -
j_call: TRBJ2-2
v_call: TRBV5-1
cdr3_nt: TGCGCCAGCAGGCTCGGTTCCACCGGGGAGCTGTTTTTT
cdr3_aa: CASRLGSTGELFF

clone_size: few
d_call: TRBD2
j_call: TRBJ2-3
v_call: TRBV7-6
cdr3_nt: TGTGCCAGCAGCTTAGTAGCGGGAGTTGGCACAGATACGCAGTATTTT
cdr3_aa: CASSLVAGVGTDTQYF

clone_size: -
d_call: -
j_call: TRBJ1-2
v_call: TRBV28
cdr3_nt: TGTGCCAGCAATCCAGGGTGGGGCTACACCTTC
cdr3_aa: CASNPGWGYTF

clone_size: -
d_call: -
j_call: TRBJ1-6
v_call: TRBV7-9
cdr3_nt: TGTGCCAGCAGCCAAAACAGTGCAAGCTCCTATAATTCACCCCTCCACTTT
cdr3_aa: CASSQNSASSYNSPLHF

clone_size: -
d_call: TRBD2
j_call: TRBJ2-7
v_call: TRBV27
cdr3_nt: TGTGCCAGCACTCGGGCCCCTCCGGGGGGCGAGCAGTACTTC
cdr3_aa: CASTRAPPGGEQYF

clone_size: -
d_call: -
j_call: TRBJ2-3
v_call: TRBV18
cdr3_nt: TGTGCCAGCTCACCACCGCGTCGGGGATACACAGATACGCAGTATTTT
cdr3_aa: CASSPPRRGYTDTQYF

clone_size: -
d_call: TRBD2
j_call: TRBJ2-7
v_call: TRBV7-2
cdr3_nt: TGTGCCAGCAGCCGGGGACTAGCGGGAGGGCCTGGTGAGCAGTACTTC
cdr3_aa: CASSRGLAGGPGEQYF

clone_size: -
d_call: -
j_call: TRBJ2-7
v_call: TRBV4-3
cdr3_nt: TGCGCCAGCAGCTTTCAGGGTAGTGGCGAGCAGTACTTC
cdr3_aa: CASSFQGSGEQYF

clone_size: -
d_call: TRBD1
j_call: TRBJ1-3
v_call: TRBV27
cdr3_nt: TGTGCCAGCAGTCTCACAGGGGGGAATCCCTCTGGAAACACCATATATTTT
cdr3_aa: CASSLTGGNPSGNTIYF

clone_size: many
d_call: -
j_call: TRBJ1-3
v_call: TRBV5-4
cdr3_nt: TGTGCCAGCAGCTCCGGGACAAACTCTGGAAACACCATATATTTT
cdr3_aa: CASSSGTNSGNTIYF

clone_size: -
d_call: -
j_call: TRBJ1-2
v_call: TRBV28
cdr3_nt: TGTGCCAGCAGTTTGGAGTCCCGTCAAGTCCATGGCTACACCTTC
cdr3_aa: CASSLESRQVHGYTF

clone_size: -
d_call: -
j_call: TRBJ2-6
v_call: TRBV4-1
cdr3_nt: TGCGCCAGCAGCCAAGATCTCTCTGGGGCCAACGTCCTGACTTTC
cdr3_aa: CASSQDLSGANVLTF

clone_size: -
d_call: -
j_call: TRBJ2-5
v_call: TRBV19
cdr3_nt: TGTGCCAGTAGACAGGGGGGGGCCCTGGAGACCCAGTACTTC
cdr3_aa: CASRQGGALETQYF

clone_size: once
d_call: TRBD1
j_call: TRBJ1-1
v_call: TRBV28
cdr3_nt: TGTGCCAGCAGTATACCGGGACAGGGGCGGACTGAAGCTTTCTTT
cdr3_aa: CASSIPGQGRTEAFF

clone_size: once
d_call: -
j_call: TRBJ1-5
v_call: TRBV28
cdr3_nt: TGTGCCAGCACTACCCCGGTGGGCCCTCAGCCCCAGCATTTT
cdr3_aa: CASTTPVGPQPQHF

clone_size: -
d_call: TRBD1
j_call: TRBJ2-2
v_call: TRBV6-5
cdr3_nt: TGTGCCAGCAGTTACCATTGGACAGGTACCGGGGAGCTGTTTTTT
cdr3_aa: CASSYHWTGTGELFF

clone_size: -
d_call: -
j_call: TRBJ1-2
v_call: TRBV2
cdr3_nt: TGTGCCAGCAGTCCTGACACGGTTAACTATGGCTACACCTTC
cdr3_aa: CASSPDTVNYGYTF

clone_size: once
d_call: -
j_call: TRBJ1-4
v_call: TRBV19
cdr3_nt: TGTGCCAGTAGTATGAACAGGGCGGAGGATGAAAAACTGTTTTTT
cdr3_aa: CASSMNRAEDEKLFF

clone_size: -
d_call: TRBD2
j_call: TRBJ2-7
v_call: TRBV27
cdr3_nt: TGTGCCAGCAGTCCAAAAGCGGGAGCGCCTCGCTACGAGCAGTACTTC
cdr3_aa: CASSPKAGAPRYEQYF

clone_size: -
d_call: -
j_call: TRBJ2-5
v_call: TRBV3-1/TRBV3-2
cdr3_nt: TGTGCCAGCAGCCAAGATTTTCCGCTAAGGGGGACCCAGTACTTC
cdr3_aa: CASSQDFPLRGTQYF

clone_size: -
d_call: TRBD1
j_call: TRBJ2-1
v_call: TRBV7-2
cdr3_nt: TGTGCCAGCAGCTTAACGGGACAGACAACCAATGAGCAGTTCTTC
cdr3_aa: CASSLTGQTTNEQFF